A single sample is the source of the 17 T cell receptor beta chains below, sequenced in a study of shared clonotypes between healthy human individuals (TCRdb year 2020). Library preparation was by the immunoSEQ multiplex PCR assay. TCRdb retrieved this table from immuneACCESS and kept in-frame rearrangements only. Not all clones are present; in checked studies, unresolved V genes account for under half, and no reason is known for the remainder. This sample holds roughly 2.6 million clones; approximately 94% were observed only once. The top ten clones comprise 0.13% to 0.15% of the sample. What was sequenced was naive CD4+ T cells sorted from blood. In light of the paper, this sample's cell subset or site label describes: CD45RA+ positively selected. Every receptor here comes from a man younger than 35 in good health.

The rearrangement links TRBV14 to TRBJ1-4; unclear D gene. Germline V gene data show CDR1 as SGHDN and CDR2 as FVKESK. Trimming removed 5 bases from V and 3 bases from J, with 4 bases in between. The CDR3 has 12 residues. This CDR3 reads CASSWANEKLFF. In DNA form, the CDR3 reads TGTGCCAGCAGCTGGGCTAATGAAAAACTGTTTTTT.

This clone was seen just once. The sample contains more than one DNA sequence encoding this CDR3. V usage is TRBV30 and J usage is TRBJ2-3, with 10 bases matching TRBD2. V lost 4 bases, J lost 3 bases, and 4 bases stayed unmatched. Germline CDR1 reads GTSNPN; CDR2 reads SVGIG (reference sequence). CDR3 length equals 14 residues. The CDR3 DNA is TGTGCCTGGATAGCGGGGGGTGGGACAGATACGCAGTATTTT. It codes for CAWIAGGGTDTQYF. The full variable domain, completed using reference TRBV30 and TRBJ2-3, is SQTIHQWPATLVQPVGSPLSLECTVEGTSNPNLYWYRQAAGRGLQLLFYSVGIGQISSEVPQNLSASRPQDRQFILSSKKLLLSDSGFYLCAWIAGGGTDTQYFGPGTRLTVL.

The J gene is TRBJ2-5, the V gene TRBV30; D gene ambiguous. V lost 6 bases to trimming and J lost 5 bases, with 16 bases between them. Germline V gives CDR1 GTSNPN, CDR2 SVGIG (reference sequence). The CDR3 runs to 13 residues. The CDR3 is CACNRPMVETQYF. CDR3 sequence (DNA): TGTGCCTGTAACAGACCCATGGTGGAGACCCAGTACTTC.

About this clone itself: Other DNA sequences in the same sample also yield this CDR3. The rearrangement links TRBV5-1 to TRBJ2-7; D is ambiguous. The CDR3 runs to 14 residues. The V end lost 2 bases, the J end lost 0 bases, and 9 bases lay between the germline ends. Germline loops: CDR1 SGHRS, CDR2 YFSETQ. CDR3 sequence reads: CASSFGGSSYEQYF. The CDR3 bases are TGCGCCAGCAGCTTCGGCGGTTCCTCCTACGAGCAGTACTTC.

The genes are TRBV7-9 and TRBJ2-7; D call uncertain. The CDR3 length is 13 residues. The V end lost 5 bases, the J end lost 2 bases, and 10 bases lay between the germline ends. Germline CDR1 reads SEHNR; CDR2 reads FQNEAQ (reference sequence). CDR3 region: CASSRRDTYEQYF. In nucleotides, the CDR3 is TGTGCCAGCAGCCGCAGAGATACCTACGAGCAGTACTTC.

V gene TRBV5-4 combines with J gene TRBJ2-3; 7 bases align to TRBD1. CDR1 is SGHNT and CDR2 is YYREEE in the germline V gene (reference sequence). J lost 2 bases, V lost 3 bases, and 6 bases had no gene match. The CDR3 extends over 15 amino acids. In DNA form, the CDR3 reads TGTGCCAGCAGCTCTCGGACAGGAAACACAGATACGCAGTATTTT. Amino acids: CASSSRTGNTDTQYF.

With respect to this clone: Other DNA variants within this sample encode the same CDR3. This rearrangement joins TRBV30 to TRBJ2-4; 8 positions agree with TRBD2. CDR3 length: 12 amino acids. CDR1 and CDR2 (germline): GTSNPN, SVGIG (reference sequence). With 3 bases clipped from V and 7 bases from J, the junction kept 2 bases outside the gene matches. Here the CDR3 DNA reads TGTGCCTGGAGCCGGGGGGGGAACATTCAGTACTTC. Translating gives CAWSRGGNIQYF.

This clone appeared a single time. The J gene is TRBJ2-3, the V gene TRBV9; maybe TRBD2 (5 bases). Germline V gives CDR1 SGDLS, CDR2 YYNGEE. V was pared by 0 bases and J by 3 bases, with 14 bases between. This CDR3 region has 16 residues. In nucleotides, the CDR3 is TGTGCCAGCAGCGTAGAAATCGGAACGGGGACAGATACGCAGTATTTT. Protein: CASSVEIGTGTDTQYF. The full variable domain, in which reference TRBV9 and TRBJ2-3 provide the parts outside the CDR3, is DSGVTQTPKHLITATGQRVTLRCSPRSGDLSVYWYQQSLDQGLQFLIQYYNGEERAKGNILERFSAQQFPDLHSELNLSSLELGDSALYFCASSVEIGTGTDTQYFGPGTRLTVL.

With regard to this clone: The sample carries other DNA sequences with the same CDR3. Here the CDR3 DNA reads TGTGCCAGCAGCCTCGGGACGTACGAGCAGTACTTC. This encodes CASSLGTYEQYF. This chain connects TRBV11-2 to TRBJ2-7; D tentatively reads TRBD1 or TRBD2 (5 bases each). This CDR3 region has 12 residues. Germline CDR1 SGHAT, CDR2 FQNNGV. Trimming cost V 5 bases and J 4 bases, with 9 bases left between them.

This chain connects TRBV2 to TRBJ1-4; 9 positions match TRBD1. V trimming: 4 bases; J trimming: 8 bases; junction bases outside the gene matches: 8. The germline V gene encodes CDR1 SNHLY and CDR2 FYNNEI. The CDR3 sequence is 15 residues long. Here the CDR3 reads CASSAGTGYREKLFF. CDR3 bases: TGTGCCAGCAGTGCCGGGACAGGGTATAGGGAAAAACTGTTTTTT.

The V gene is TRBV5-6, the J gene TRBJ1-6; no firm D call. The CDR3 loop spans 15 amino acids. Trimming pared 0 bases from V and 2 bases from J, leaving 6 bases between. Germline V gene data show CDR1 as SGHDT and CDR2 as YYEEEE. CDR3 sequence reads: CASSLDSTYNSPLHF. The CDR3 DNA reads TGTGCCAGCAGCTTGGACAGCACCTATAATTCACCCCTCCACTTT.

The chain recombines TRBV6-6 with TRBJ2-5; TRBD2 is a possible D gene (6 bases). The DNA end is more similar to TRBJ2-7, so the J call may be wrong. This CDR3 has 15 amino acids. Germline V gives CDR1 MNHNY, CDR2 SVGAGI (reference sequence). The CDR3 loop reads CASETSAGSSYEQYF. Written as DNA, the CDR3 is TGTGCCAGCGAAACGTCGGCCGGGAGCTCCTACGAGCAGTACTTC.

The rearrangement uses TRBV30 and TRBJ2-3; 13 bases match TRBD2. CDR1 GTSNPN and CDR2 SVGIG come from the germline V gene (reference sequence). The length of the CDR3 is 15 residues. V gave up 3 bases and J gave up 6 bases; unmatched junction bases: 6. As DNA, the CDR3 is TGTGCCTGGAGAGCCGGGACTAGCGGGATGGATACGCAGTATTTT. Amino acids: CAWRAGTSGMDTQYF.

CDR3 region: CATSREIGQGEKLFF. The DNA of the CDR3 is TGTGCCACCAGCAGAGAAATCGGACAGGGGGAAAAACTGTTTTTT. This chain joins TRBV15 and TRBJ1-4; 9 bases match TRBD1. Germline CDR1 is LNHNV and CDR2 is YYDKDF (reference sequence). The CDR3 covers 15 residues. J lost 8 bases, V lost 0 bases, and 4 bases had no gene match.

The V gene is TRBV7-2, the J gene TRBJ2-2, with a possible D match to TRBD2 (6 bases). Trimming left V 2 bases short and J 3 bases short, with 13 bases between. Germline CDR1 is SGHTA and CDR2 is FQGNSA. The CDR3 extends over 16 amino acids. The CDR3 region has the DNA TGTGCCAGCAGCTTATATGCGGGGATGTACACCGGGGAGCTGTTTTTT. This gives the protein CASSLYAGMYTGELFF.

The chain employs TRBV5-1 and TRBJ2-5; 7 positions match TRBD1. CDR1 SGHRS and CDR2 YFSETQ come from the germline V gene. The trim removed 3 bases at V and 5 bases at J, leaving 10 bases unmatched. This CDR3 is built from 15 residues. The CDR3 protein is CASSSGQLIEETQYF. In DNA, the CDR3 is TGCGCCAGCAGCTCGGGACAGCTAATTGAGGAGACCCAGTACTTC.

The V and J genes are TRBV6-5 and TRBJ1-2, with 9 bases identical to TRBD1. V shed 7 bases, J shed 8 bases, and the junction held 14 bases outside the gene matches. The CDR3 loop spans 15 amino acids. Germline values: CDR1 MNHEY, CDR2 SVGAGI. The CDR3 nucleotides are TGTGCCAGCACCATTAGGTCCGGGACAGGGTACGGCTACACCTTC. It yields the protein CASTIRSGTGYGYTF.